The entry below gives a single TCR beta chain sequence along with its context. Its antigen remains unknown. Deletions cut 8 bases from V and 6 bases from J, with 16 bases between. Germline lookup yields CDR1 ENHRY and CDR2 SYGVKD. This CDR3 comprises 14 residues. This specimen belongs to a study of PD-L1 blockade in urothelial cancer. Study-wide results and limits: TCR clonality was measured in pretreatment peripheral blood. Clonality below the median predicted better survival.

Time point reported: peripheral blood 6 weeks after treatment start. The method was immunoSEQ multiplex PCR; TCRdb's version includes in-frame clones alone and lacks a portion of them. This sample has about 120,000 clones; around nine tenths occur once, and the top ten carry more than 1.5%. The material sequenced was PBMCs, taken around atezolizumab (anti-PD-L1) treatment. The sequence came from a man aged 55 to 70 with urothelial cancer. The chain recombines TRBV10-3 with TRBJ2-2; D is perhaps TRBD1 (5 bases). The CDR3 sequence: CAIPRGPTPGELFF. DNA of the CDR3: TGTGCCATCCCTAGGGGCCCCACACCCGGGGAGCTGTTTTTT.